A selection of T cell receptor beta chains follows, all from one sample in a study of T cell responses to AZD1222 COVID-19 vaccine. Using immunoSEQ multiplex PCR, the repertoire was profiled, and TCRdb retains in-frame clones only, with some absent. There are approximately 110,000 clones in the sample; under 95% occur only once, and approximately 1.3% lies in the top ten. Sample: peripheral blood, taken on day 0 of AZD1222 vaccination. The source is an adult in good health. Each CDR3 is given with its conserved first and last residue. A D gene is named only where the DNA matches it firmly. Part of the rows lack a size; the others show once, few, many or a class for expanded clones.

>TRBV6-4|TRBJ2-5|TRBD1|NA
TGTGCCAGCAGGGACCCAGGGACAGAGCAAGAGACCCAGTACTTC
CASRDPGTEQETQYF
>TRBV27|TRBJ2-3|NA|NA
TGTGCCAGCAGTTTAGGGTGGGGGACAGATACGCAGTATTTT
CASSLGWGTDTQYF
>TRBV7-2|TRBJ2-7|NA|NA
TGTGCCAGCAGCTTAGTTTCGGTGGGCTACGAGCAGTACTTC
CASSLVSVGYEQYF
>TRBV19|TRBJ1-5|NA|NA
TGTGCCAGTATGGTGGGGAAATATAGCAATCAGCCCCAGCATTTT
CASMVGKYSNQPQHF
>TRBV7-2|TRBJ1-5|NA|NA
TGTGCCAGCAGCACCTTTGACAGCGAAAATCAGCCCCAGCATTTT
CASSTFDSENQPQHF
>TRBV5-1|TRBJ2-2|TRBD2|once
TGCGCCAGCATCCCCGGGACTAGCGGGGGCACCGGGGAGCTGTTTTTT
CASIPGTSGGTGELFF
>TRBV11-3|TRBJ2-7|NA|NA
TGTGCCAGCAGCCCCCCGGGCGAGGACGAGCAGTACTTC
CASSPPGEDEQYF
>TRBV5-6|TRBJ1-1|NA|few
TGTGCCAGCAGCTTGGCTAGGGGGAACACTGAAGCTTTCTTT
CASSLARGNTEAFF
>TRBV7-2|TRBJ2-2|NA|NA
TGTGCCAGCAGCCCAAGCCCCGGGGGCGGGAGTGAGGCCGGGGAGCTGTTTTTT
CASSPSPGGGSEAGELFF
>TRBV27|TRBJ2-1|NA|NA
TGTGCCAGCAGTTTATTAGGGGCGGTTTACAATGAGCAGTTCTTC
CASSLLGAVYNEQFF
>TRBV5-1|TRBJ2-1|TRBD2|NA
TGCGCCAGCAGCCCGACTAGCGGGACTTACAATGAGCAGTTCTTC
CASSPTSGTYNEQFF
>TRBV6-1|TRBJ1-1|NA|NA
TGTGCCAGCAGTGTTGACAGGTCAATAAGGAACACTGAAGCTTTCTTT
CASSVDRSIRNTEAFF
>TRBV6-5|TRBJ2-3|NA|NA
TGTGCCAGCAGTACCCGGGCAGCCGCAGATACGCAGTATTTT
CASSTRAAADTQYF
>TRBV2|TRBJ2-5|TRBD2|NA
TGTGCCAGCTCGTCGAGCGGGGGGGCAGGGGAGACCCAGTACTTC
CASSSSGGAGETQYF
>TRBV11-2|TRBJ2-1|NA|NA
TGTGCCAGCAGCTTAGGGCAGCAAGCCTACAATGAGCAGTTCTTC
CASSLGQQAYNEQFF
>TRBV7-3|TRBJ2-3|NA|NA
TGTGCCAGCAGCTTATCGGTGCAGGGTGGGTTAGATACGCAGTATTTT
CASSLSVQGGLDTQYF
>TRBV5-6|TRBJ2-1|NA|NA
TGTGCCAGCAGCTTGTACCATGAGCAGTTCTTC
CASSLYHEQFF
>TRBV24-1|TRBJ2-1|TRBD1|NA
TGTGCCACCAGTGAACCCGGGACAGGGTATTCCCTAAATGAGCAGTTCTTC
CATSEPGTGYSLNEQFF
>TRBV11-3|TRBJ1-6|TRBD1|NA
TGTGCCAGCAGCAAGGACTGGGACAGGGTGGTTGGTTCACCCCTCCACTTT
CASSKDWDRVVGSPLHF
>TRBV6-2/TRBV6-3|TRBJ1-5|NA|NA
TGTGCCAGCAGTTACGCCATGAATAGCAATCAGCCCCAGCATTTT
CASSYAMNSNQPQHF
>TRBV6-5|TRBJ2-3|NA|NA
TGTGCCAGCAGACTAGCCGAAACAGATACGCAGTATTTT
CASRLAETDTQYF
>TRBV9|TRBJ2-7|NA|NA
TGTGCCAGCAGCGTAGACCCAGCCACCTACGAGCAGTACTTC
CASSVDPATYEQYF
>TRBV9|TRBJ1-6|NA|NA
TGTGCCAGCAGGACGGGGTTCGGGTATAATTCACCCCTCCACTTT
CASRTGFGYNSPLHF
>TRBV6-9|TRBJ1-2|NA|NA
TGTGCCAGCAGACCCGGGACACGCCACCCTAACTATGGCTACACCTTC
CASRPGTRHPNYGYTF
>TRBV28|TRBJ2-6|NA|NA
TGTGCCAGCAGGGCCAGCTTGGGGAGATCCTCTGGGGCCAACGTCCTGACTTTC
CASRASLGRSSGANVLTF